This T cell receptor beta chain was recorded in a study of cytomegalovirus exposure and HLA in healthy donors. Overall study results and limits: The analysis excluded some indistinguishable V segments, including TRBV6-2 and TRBV6-3. The dataset shows that most TCR sequences were rare, while some public TCRs occurred in many donors. Investigators reported fewer than 200 TCR beta chains as tied to cytomegalovirus.

PCR employed 60 Vbeta and 13 Jbeta primers. Assay used: immunoSEQ multiplex PCR; TCRdb lists only in-frame clones, some missing. The sample contains 100,000 to 150,000 clones, roughly 79% of which appear only once. Germline-derived CDR1 and CDR2 are MDHEN and SYDVKM. V was pared by 5 bases and J by 4 bases, with 10 bases of the junction left unmatched. The CDR3 sequence is 15 residues long. In regard to this clone: Its antigen is not known.

Sequenced: PBMCs. This clonotype originated in a woman aged 40 to 49 in good health and CMV-seronegative. The rearrangement joins TRBV28 to TRBJ2-5, with 7 bases matching TRBD2. DNA for the CDR3: TGTGCCAGCAGTCTTCACTGGGGGGAGGGAGAGACCCAGTACTTC. Translating gives CASSLHWGEGETQYF. Filled out from reference TRBV28 and TRBJ2-5, the complete variable domain reads DVKVTQSSRYLVKRTGEKVFLECVQDMDHENMFWYRQDPGLGLRLIYFSYDVKMKEKGDIPEGYSVSREKKERFSLILESASTNQTSMYLCASSLHWGEGETQYFGPGTRLLVL.